Given below is one TCR beta chain in context. For every subset, genomic DNA was evenly distributed across several immunoSEQ plates. This table comes from immunoSEQ multiplex PCR, and its TCRdb copy is limited to in-frame clones, with some not included. The sample has fewer than 3 million clones; 85% to 95% are singletons. Trimming shortened V by 0 bases and J by 8 bases, and 13 bases separated the two germline ends. The CDR3 covers 14 residues. Germline values: CDR1 SEHNR, CDR2 FQNEAQ (reference sequence). Every donor, a Caucasian adult, lived in Nashville, Tennessee. Into CD45RA+ naive and CD45RA-negative memory subsets, the CD4+ cells were split. This entry comes from a study of shared clonotypes between healthy human individuals. About the study: Per-donor plates numbered three CD4 naive, three CD4 memory, two CD8 naive and one CD8 memory.

The chain employs TRBV7-9 and TRBJ2-5; D may be TRBD1 (6 bases). The sequencing input was naive CD4+ T cells from PBMCs. The sample's subset: CD45RA+ positively selected. The TCR was taken from a young man in good health. Some clones in this sample may be carry-over from other donors' samples. DNA for the CDR3: TGTGCCAGCAGCTTAGCCGAGGCAGGGGCAACCCAGTACTTC. It specifies CASSLAEAGATQYF.